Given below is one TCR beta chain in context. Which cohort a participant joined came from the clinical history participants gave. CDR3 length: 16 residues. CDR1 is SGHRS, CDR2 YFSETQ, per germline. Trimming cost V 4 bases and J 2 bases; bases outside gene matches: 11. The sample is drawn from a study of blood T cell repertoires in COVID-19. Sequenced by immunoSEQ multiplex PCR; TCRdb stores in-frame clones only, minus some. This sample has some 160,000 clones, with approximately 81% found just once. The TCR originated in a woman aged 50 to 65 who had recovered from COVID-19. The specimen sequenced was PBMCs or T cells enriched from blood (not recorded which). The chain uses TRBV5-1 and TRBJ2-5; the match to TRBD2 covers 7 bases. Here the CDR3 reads CASSPTLAEIQETQYF. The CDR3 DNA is TGCGCCAGCAGCCCCACTCTAGCGGAAATACAAGAGACCCAGTACTTC.